A selection of T cell receptor beta chains follows, all from one sample in a study of identical twins. TCRdb itself ran the 5' RACE reads through MiXCR, one entry per CDR3 protein. The sample has hundreds of thousands of distinct CDR3 sequences, 10% to 15% seen once; the top ten hold around 1.5%. The sample also formed part of further work on yellow fever vaccine responses in identical twins.

The sequenced sample was PBMCs. The receptor set was obtained from a woman aged 18-35 years in good health. CDR3s include the opening cysteine and the closing phenylalanine or tryptophan. A D gene is named only where the DNA matches it firmly. Size is stated for part of the rows, as once, few or many counts, or as a class when the clone is expanded.

cdr3_nt: TGCAGTGCCACTAGCGGGAGTTACAATGAGCAGTTCTTC
cdr3_aa: CSATSGSYNEQFF
v_call: TRBV20-1
j_call: TRBJ2-1
clone_size: .
d_call: TRBD2

cdr3_nt: TGCGCCAGCAGCGCGAGCGGGAGGAATAATGAGCAGTTCTTC
cdr3_aa: CASSASGRNNEQFF
v_call: TRBV5-1
j_call: TRBJ2-1
clone_size: many
d_call: TRBD2

cdr3_nt: TGTGCCAGCAGCTTGATCCTTCGACAGGGGGCATATGGCTACACCTTC
cdr3_aa: CASSLILRQGAYGYTF
v_call: TRBV5-5
j_call: TRBJ1-2
clone_size: .
d_call: TRBD1

cdr3_nt: TGTGCCAGCAGTTACTCAGGGGGCGATGGCTACACCTTC
cdr3_aa: CASSYSGGDGYTF
v_call: TRBV6-5
j_call: TRBJ1-2
clone_size: many
d_call: TRBD1

cdr3_nt: TGTGCCAGCAGCTTGGGGGGACTAGCGGGCGGCACAGATACGCAGTATTTT
cdr3_aa: CASSLGGLAGGTDTQYF
v_call: TRBV7-2
j_call: TRBJ2-3
clone_size: many
d_call: TRBD2

cdr3_nt: TGTGCCAGCAGTTCTGGGGCAGGGAAAATCTACGAGCAGTACTTC
cdr3_aa: CASSSGAGKIYEQYF
v_call: TRBV28
j_call: TRBJ2-7
clone_size: .
d_call: .

cdr3_nt: TGTGCCAGCAGTTACGGTACTAGCGGGTTCTCCTACGAGCAGTACTTC
cdr3_aa: CASSYGTSGFSYEQYF
v_call: TRBV6-5
j_call: TRBJ2-7
clone_size: few
d_call: TRBD2

cdr3_nt: TGTGCCAGTAGTATAGGGTGGCTACAGAATCAGCCCCAGCATTTT
cdr3_aa: CASSIGWLQNQPQHF
v_call: TRBV19
j_call: TRBJ1-5
clone_size: many
d_call: .

cdr3_nt: TGTGCCAGCAGCCAAGAGACCTTTAATCAGCCCCAGCATTTT
cdr3_aa: CASSQETFNQPQHF
v_call: TRBV4-2
j_call: TRBJ1-5
clone_size: few
d_call: .

cdr3_nt: TGTGCCATGAGCCCGGGCCGGGGGCTAGCAGGGATGGGGTACAATGAGCAGTTCTTC
cdr3_aa: CAMSPGRGLAGMGYNEQFF
v_call: TRBV4-2
j_call: TRBJ2-1
clone_size: .
d_call: .

cdr3_nt: TGCGCCAGCAGCCAGTCGAACGAGCAGTACTTC
cdr3_aa: CASSQSNEQYF
v_call: TRBV4-1
j_call: TRBJ2-7
clone_size: few
d_call: .

cdr3_nt: TGTGCCAGCAGGAGACTAGCGGGAGCCCCAGAGACCCAGTACTTC
cdr3_aa: CASRRLAGAPETQYF
v_call: TRBV12-3/TRBV12-4
j_call: TRBJ2-5
clone_size: few
d_call: TRBD2

cdr3_nt: TGTGCCGACGGGGACAGGGCGGGCGGGGAGCTGTTTTTT
cdr3_aa: CADGDRAGGELFF
v_call: TRBV12-3/TRBV12-4
j_call: TRBJ2-2
clone_size: .
d_call: TRBD1

cdr3_nt: TGTGCCAGTACCCGGACTAGCGGGAGGTACAATGAGCAGTTCTTC
cdr3_aa: CASTRTSGRYNEQFF
v_call: TRBV19
j_call: TRBJ2-1
clone_size: .
d_call: TRBD2

cdr3_nt: TGTGCCAGCAGCCCAGGACAGGTTTTCTACAATGAGCAGTTCTTC
cdr3_aa: CASSPGQVFYNEQFF
v_call: TRBV9
j_call: TRBJ2-1
clone_size: few
d_call: TRBD1

cdr3_nt: TGTGCCAGCACCCTAGGGCGGGAGCCATACAATGAGCAGTTCTTC
cdr3_aa: CASTLGREPYNEQFF
v_call: TRBV7-8
j_call: TRBJ2-1
clone_size: .
d_call: TRBD2

cdr3_nt: TGTGCCAGCAGCTTACCCCCCCGGGGACTAGCGGGGAGGGAGACCCAGTACTTC
cdr3_aa: CASSLPPRGLAGRETQYF
v_call: TRBV11-2
j_call: TRBJ2-5
clone_size: .
d_call: TRBD2

cdr3_nt: TGTGCCAGCAGCGCCGGGACGGAACAAGAGACCCAGTACTTC
cdr3_aa: CASSAGTEQETQYF
v_call: TRBV7-8
j_call: TRBJ2-5
clone_size: .
d_call: .

cdr3_nt: TGTGCCAGCAGCCCGAAGACAGGACCGCTAGCTAGCACAGATACGCAGTATTTT
cdr3_aa: CASSPKTGPLASTDTQYF
v_call: TRBV11-1
j_call: TRBJ2-3
clone_size: .
d_call: .

cdr3_nt: TGCAGTGCTCCACCGGGACAGGGCAATCAGCCCCAGCATTTT
cdr3_aa: CSAPPGQGNQPQHF
v_call: TRBV20-1
j_call: TRBJ1-5
clone_size: many
d_call: TRBD1

cdr3_nt: TGCGCCAGCAGGGAGCTGGCGAACACTGAAGCTTTCTTT
cdr3_aa: CASRELANTEAFF
v_call: TRBV5-1
j_call: TRBJ1-1
clone_size: .
d_call: .

cdr3_nt: TGCAGCGTTGTGGAGACTAGCGGGCTCTCGAGCTCCTACAATGAGCAGTTCTTC
cdr3_aa: CSVVETSGLSSSYNEQFF
v_call: TRBV29-1
j_call: TRBJ2-1
clone_size: few
d_call: TRBD2

cdr3_nt: TGCGCCAGCAGCCAAGACGCGGGTCTACTGGGGCGGGAGCTGTTTTTT
cdr3_aa: CASSQDAGLLGRELFF
v_call: TRBV4-1
j_call: TRBJ2-2
clone_size: few
d_call: .

cdr3_nt: TGTGCCATCAGTGAGGGGCCCGGGACTAGAAGGGTAGATCAAGAGACCCAGTACTTC
cdr3_aa: CAISEGPGTRRVDQETQYF
v_call: TRBV10-3
j_call: TRBJ2-5
clone_size: few
d_call: TRBD2

cdr3_nt: TGTGCCAGCTCCGGTCAGCCCCAGCATTTT
cdr3_aa: CASSGQPQHF
v_call: TRBV25-1
j_call: TRBJ1-5
clone_size: many
d_call: .

cdr3_nt: TGTGCCAGCAGCTTAGGGCGGGGTTCGACTAATGAAAAACTGTTTTTT
cdr3_aa: CASSLGRGSTNEKLFF
v_call: TRBV11-2
j_call: TRBJ1-4
clone_size: few
d_call: .

cdr3_nt: TGTGCCAGCAGCCAACGTGGGACTAGTTGGTACGAGCAGTACTTC
cdr3_aa: CASSQRGTSWYEQYF
v_call: TRBV12-3/TRBV12-4
j_call: TRBJ2-7
clone_size: .
d_call: TRBD2